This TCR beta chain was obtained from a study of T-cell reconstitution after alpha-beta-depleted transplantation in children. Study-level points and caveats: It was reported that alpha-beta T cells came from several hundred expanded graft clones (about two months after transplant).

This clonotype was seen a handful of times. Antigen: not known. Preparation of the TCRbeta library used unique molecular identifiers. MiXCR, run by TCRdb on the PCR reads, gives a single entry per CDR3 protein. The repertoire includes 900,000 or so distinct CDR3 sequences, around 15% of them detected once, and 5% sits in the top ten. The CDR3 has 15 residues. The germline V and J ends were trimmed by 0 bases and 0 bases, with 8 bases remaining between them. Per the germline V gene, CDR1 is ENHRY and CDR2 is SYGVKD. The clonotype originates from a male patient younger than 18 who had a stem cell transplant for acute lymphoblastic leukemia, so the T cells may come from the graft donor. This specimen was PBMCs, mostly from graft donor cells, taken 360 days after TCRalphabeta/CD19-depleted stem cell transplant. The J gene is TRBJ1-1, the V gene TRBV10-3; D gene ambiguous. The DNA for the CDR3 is TGTGCCATCAGTGAGTCGAGCAGGTTGAACACTGAAGCTTTCTTT. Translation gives CAISESSRLNTEAFF.